The 19 T cell receptor beta chains reported below all come from one sample, sequenced in a study of blood T cell repertoires in COVID-19. Produced via immunoSEQ multiplex PCR; TCRdb's table is partial and in-frame only. The data contain some 150,000 clones, roughly 90% of them seen just once; the ten biggest clones take up more than 0.75%. Material for sequencing was PBMCs or T cells enriched from blood (not recorded which). The receptors derive from a woman under 30 who had recovered from COVID-19.

This rearrangement joins TRBV27 to TRBJ2-1; tentative D call: TRBD1 (6 bases). The CDR3 has 13 residues. Germline V gene sequence: CDR1 MNHEY, CDR2 SMNVEV (reference sequence). Trimming cost V 6 bases and J 5 bases, with 11 bases left between them. The CDR3 DNA reads TGTGCCAGCAGACCAACAGGGAACAATGAGCAGTTCTTC. This gives the protein CASRPTGNNEQFF.

V is TRBV2 and J is TRBJ2-5, with 12 bases aligning to TRBD2. Germline CDR1 reads SNHLY; CDR2 reads FYNNEI. V was pared by 5 bases and J by 5 bases, with 6 bases of the junction left unmatched. This CDR3 region has 15 residues. Here the CDR3 DNA reads TGTGCCAGCAGTACGCTAGCGGGAGGGGAGGAGACCCAGTACTTC. It yields the protein CASSTLAGGEETQYF.

V and J are TRBV7-9 and TRBJ1-6, with D possibly matching TRBD1 (5 bases). V lost 0 bases, J lost 4 bases, and 13 bases lay in between. The germline CDR1 and CDR2 sequences are SEHNR and FQNEAQ (reference sequence). This CDR3 has 17 amino acids. CDR3 DNA: TGTGCCAGCAGCTTAGCCGGCAGGAGGGGATATAATTCACCCCTCCACTTT. Its translation: CASSLAGRRGYNSPLHF.

V gene TRBV28 combines with J gene TRBJ2-7; 7 nucleotides match TRBD1. Germline CDR1 is MDHEN and CDR2 is SYDVKM. The CDR3 spans 12 residues. V lost 9 bases and J lost 2; bases outside the gene matches: 4. The CDR3 nucleotides are TGTGCCAGTGCAGGGGGACCCTACGAGCAGTACTTC. It translates to CASAGGPYEQYF. Full variable domain (outside the CDR3, taken from reference TRBV28 and TRBJ2-7): DVKVTQSSRYLVKRTGEKVFLECVQDMDHENMFWYRQDPGLGLRLIYFSYDVKMKEKGDIPEGYSVSREKKERFSLILESASTNQTSMYLCASAGGPYEQYFGPGTRLTVT.

The rearrangement uses TRBV19 and TRBJ1-5, with D possibly being TRBD1 (6 bases). This CDR3 contains 15 residues. Trimming pared 3 bases from V and 1 base from J, leaving 10 bases between. Per germline, CDR1 LNHDA and CDR2 SQIVND (reference sequence). CDR3 in DNA: TGTGCCAGTAGTATCAGGGGCGCCAGCAATCAGCCCCAGCATTTT. Translating it yields CASSIRGASNQPQHF.

V and J are TRBV7-8 and TRBJ2-5; D gene uncertain. This CDR3 comprises 14 residues. V was shortened by 5 bases and J by 1 base, with 11 bases between the two germline ends. Germline V CDR1 and CDR2: SGHVS, FQNEAQ. The CDR3: CASSPPWPQETQYF. CDR3 in DNA: TGTGCCAGCAGCCCCCCGTGGCCCCAAGAGACCCAGTACTTC.

The CDR3 sequence: CASTLAGGTGEQFF. DNA of the CDR3: TGTGCCAGCACGTTAGCGGGAGGCACGGGAGAGCAGTTCTTC. The chain employs TRBV28 and TRBJ2-1; the match to TRBD2 covers 10 bases. The junction had 10 bases not matched to a gene; V was cut back by 7 bases and J by 10 bases. CDR1 is MDHEN and CDR2 is SYDVKM in the germline V gene. CDR3 length equals 14 residues.

The rearrangement links TRBV4-2 to TRBJ2-2; weak D call: TRBD2 (7 bases). Germline loops: CDR1 LGHNA, CDR2 YNFKEQ. Trimming took off 4 bases at V and 6 bases at J, with 21 bases between the two ends. CDR3 size: 17 residues. DNA of the CDR3: TGTGCCAGCAGCCTCCCTAGGGGGGGCGACTACGCCGGGGAGCTGTTTTTT. It is translated as CASSLPRGGDYAGELFF.

This chain links TRBV4-1 with TRBJ1-2, with 7 bases aligning to TRBD1. This CDR3 contains 17 residues. The germline CDR1 and CDR2 sequences are MGHRA and YSYEKL. The junction had 15 bases not matched to a gene; V was cut back by 1 base and J by 7 bases. Here the CDR3 DNA reads TGCGCCAGCAGCCAAGGCCGACCCGGGCAGGGGGTATTTGGCTACACCTTC. Translated, it gives CASSQGRPGQGVFGYTF.

This rearrangement joins TRBV19 to TRBJ2-7, with D perhaps TRBD1 (6 bases). V was cut by 4 bases and J by 4 bases, with 14 bases left in between. This CDR3 contains 14 residues. Germline V gene data show CDR1 as LNHDA and CDR2 as SQIVND (reference sequence). The CDR3 reads CASSKVQGGYEQYF. The CDR3 coding sequence is TGTGCCAGTAGTAAGGTACAGGGTGGATACGAGCAGTACTTC.

This rearrangement joins TRBV28 to TRBJ2-1; tentatively, D is TRBD1 (6 bases). The CDR3 length is 19 residues. Looked up from germline, CDR1 is MDHEN and CDR2 is SYDVKM. V lost 6 bases and J 0 bases, leaving 24 bases between the germline ends. CDR3 sequence reads: CASSFAVPAQGISYNEQFF. Written as DNA, the CDR3 is TGTGCCAGCAGCTTTGCCGTCCCAGCCCAGGGGATCTCCTACAATGAGCAGTTCTTC. The entire variable domain, with the rest obtained from reference TRBV28 and TRBJ2-1, is as follows: DVKVTQSSRYLVKRTGEKVFLECVQDMDHENMFWYRQDPGLGLRLIYFSYDVKMKEKGDIPEGYSVSREKKERFSLILESASTNQTSMYLCASSFAVPAQGISYNEQFFGPGTRLTVL.

The chain couples TRBV9 to TRBJ2-3; D unclear. Trimming removed 0 bases at V and 2 bases at J, with 7 bases between. The CDR3 covers 14 residues. Germline values: CDR1 SGDLS, CDR2 YYNGEE. CDR3 protein: CASSVAQNTDTQYF. The CDR3 DNA reads as TGTGCCAGCAGCGTAGCGCAGAACACAGATACGCAGTATTTT. The variable domain in full, completed from reference TRBV9 and TRBJ2-3, reads DSGVTQTPKHLITATGQRVTLRCSPRSGDLSVYWYQQSLDQGLQFLIQYYNGEERAKGNILERFSAQQFPDLHSELNLSSLELGDSALYFCASSVAQNTDTQYFGPGTRLTVL.

The J gene is TRBJ2-3, the V gene TRBV5-1, with a weak D call TRBD1 (7 bases). Trimming removed 0 bases from V and 4 bases from J, with 18 bases in between. Germline V CDR1 and CDR2: SGHRS, YFSETQ. CDR3 length: 17 amino acids. In DNA, the CDR3 is TGCGCCAGCAGCTTGGATCGACAGGGCTCGGGAGCAGATACGCAGTATTTT. Residues: CASSLDRQGSGADTQYF.

This clone was observed a handful of times. The CDR3 loop is CASSLIPGGSFPDTQYF. CDR3 nucleotide sequence: TGTGCCAGCAGCTTAATCCCTGGCGGCAGTTTCCCAGATACGCAGTATTTT. V gene TRBV7-2 combines with J gene TRBJ2-3, with D hard to call. In germline, CDR1 is SGHTA, CDR2 FQGNSA. This CDR3 has 17 residues. V shed 2 bases and J shed 4 bases, with 19 bases lying between them.

The V and J genes are TRBV7-3 and TRBJ2-2; 9 nucleotides match TRBD2. Germline-derived CDR1 and CDR2 are SGHTA and FQGTGA. The CDR3 is made up of 15 amino acids. After removal of 4 bases from V and 9 bases from J, the junction contained 9 bases not matched to a gene. The CDR3 sequence: CASSSLAGETRELFF. CDR3 coding DNA: TGTGCCAGCAGCTCCTTAGCGGGAGAAACCCGGGAGCTGTTTTTT.

The chain couples TRBV13 to TRBJ2-7; 8 bases agree with TRBD2. The CDR3 has 17 residues. V lost 4 bases to trimming and J lost 0 bases; unmatched junction nucleotides: 11. The germline V gene has CDR1 PRHDT and CDR2 FYEKMQ (reference sequence). The CDR3 region has the DNA TGTGCCAGCAGCTACGGACTAGCCCTCCCGAGCTCCTACGAGCAGTACTTC. Protein: CASSYGLALPSSYEQYF.

The chain couples TRBV5-4 to TRBJ2-1, with D maybe TRBD2 (6 bases). This CDR3 spans 15 amino acids. The germline V and J ends were trimmed by 1 base and 2 bases, with 10 bases remaining between them. Germline values: CDR1 SGHNT, CDR2 YYREEE (reference sequence). CDR3 in amino acids: CASSLQSGAYNEQFF. CDR3 sequence (DNA): TGTGCCAGCAGCTTGCAATCGGGAGCCTACAATGAGCAGTTCTTC.

This chain links TRBV4-1 with TRBJ2-1; TRBD1 matches 7 bases. The CDR3 consists of 16 residues. V lost 0 bases and J lost 6; bases outside the gene matches: 8. Germline lookup yields CDR1 MGHRA and CDR2 YSYEKL. CDR3: CASSQESPGTVNEQFF. CDR3 DNA sequence: TGCGCCAGCAGCCAAGAATCGCCTGGGACAGTCAATGAGCAGTTCTTC.

The CDR3 bases are TGTGCCAGCTCACCATCGAGACAGGGTCGGGACTACACCTTC. Translation: CASSPSRQGRDYTF. The chain has TRBV18 and TRBJ1-2, with TRBD1 identical over 7 bases. This CDR3 has 14 amino acids. Germline V lookup: CDR1 KGHSH, CDR2 LQKENI. After removal of 2 bases from V and 10 bases from J, the junction contained 10 bases not matched to a gene.